This TCR beta chain was identified during a study of spatial heterogeneity in lung cancer. Whole-study context: The library had UMIs, and each TCR and UMI pair averaged more than ten raw reads.

TCRdb reprocessed the 5' RACE reads with MiXCR, giving one entry per CDR3 protein. This sample carries tens of thousands of distinct CDR3 sequences, around 9% of them seen once, and the ten largest clones take 6% to 7.5%. The junction had 1 base not matched to a gene; V was cut back by 1 base and J by 6 bases. The germline gives CDR1 SGHRS, CDR2 YFSETQ. This CDR3 is 14 amino acids long. Documented time point: sample taken at primary tumor resection. Unsorted whole RNA from tumor, nontumor lung or frozen PBMC underwent sequencing. The chain links TRBV5-1 to TRBJ2-7; TRBD2 aligns across 13 bases. The source material was PBMCs, sampled at surgery. This receptor was identified in a male donor with early-stage non-small cell lung cancer. This CDR3 is CASSLTSGRGEQYF. The CDR3 coding sequence is TGCGCCAGCAGCTTGACTAGCGGGAGGGGCGAGCAGTACTTC.